This TCR beta chain was found in a study of blood T cell repertoires in COVID-19. Study information: In each case, the material was cDNA or gDNA derived from T cells, B-cell-depleted T cells, or PBMCs.

Produced via immunoSEQ multiplex PCR; TCRdb's table is partial and in-frame only. The table includes roughly 170,000 clones, approximately 87% detected once. Germline-derived CDR1 and CDR2 are SGHKS and YYEKEE (reference sequence). This CDR3 has 12 amino acids. V was pared by 3 bases and J by 1 base, with 4 bases between. The study drew participants aged about 18 to 89 years from under 30 US areas. The sequence was obtained from a woman aged 45-65 years who had recovered from COVID-19. Source material: PBMCs or T cells enriched from blood (not recorded which). The chain carries TRBV5-5 and TRBJ1-1; D gene ambiguous. CDR3 nucleotide sequence: TGTGCCAGCAGCTCGAGGAACACTGAAGCTTTCTTT. This codes for CASSSRNTEAFF. The full variable domain, completed using reference TRBV5-5 and TRBJ1-1, is DAGVTQSPTHLIKTRGQQVTLRCSPISGHKSVSWYQQVLGQGPQFIFQYYEKEERGRGNFPDRFSARQFPNYSSELNVNALLLGDSALYLCASSSRNTEAFFGQGTRLTVV.